A selection of T cell receptor beta chains follows, all from one sample in a study of shared clonotypes between healthy human individuals. Data came from immunoSEQ multiplex PCR; TCRdb stores just in-frame clones and leaves some out. The sample yields nearly 500,000 clones, about 79% seen once. Sequencing was performed on PBMCs. The receptors shown here come from a woman between 35 and 50 years old in good health. Some clones in this sample may be carry-over from other donors' samples. CDR3s include the opening cysteine and the closing phenylalanine or tryptophan. A D gene is named only where the DNA matches it firmly. Only some rows state a clone size, as once, few, many or a class for expanded clones.

-	TRBV5-1	-	TRBJ1-3	TGCGCCAGCAGTTCAGGGTTGGGAAACACCATATATTTT	CASSSGLGNTIYF
once	TRBV11-3	TRBD2	TRBJ2-6	TGTGCCAGCAGCCTGGGGGGGTCTGGGGCCAACGTCCTGACTTTC	CASSLGGSGANVLTF
-	TRBV29-1	-	TRBJ1-1	TGCAGCGTTGAAGATACGGGGGGCGTAAACACTGAAGCTTTCTTT	CSVEDTGGVNTEAFF
-	TRBV7-7	-	TRBJ2-5	TGTGCCAGCAGCTTGAGGGAGAGGGAGACCCAGTACTTC	CASSLRERETQYF
-	TRBV10-1	-	TRBJ2-7	TGCGCCAGCAGTGAGGGAGTATACGAGCAGTACTTC	CASSEGVYEQYF
-	TRBV6-1	-	TRBJ1-2	TGTGCCAGCAGTGTTGGGGTGCACTATGGCTACACCTTC	CASSVGVHYGYTF
-	TRBV28	-	TRBJ1-3	TGTGCCAGCAGAGGAGGCAGCTCTGGAAACACCATATATTTT	CASRGGSSGNTIYF
-	TRBV28	TRBD1	TRBJ2-3	TGTGCCAGCATAGGCAGCAACCCGGGACAGGGGGAGACAGATACGCAGTATTTT	CASIGSNPGQGETDTQYF
medium-sized	TRBV5-4	-	TRBJ2-3	TGTGCCAGCAGCCGTGGCTCCGGGGGTAGCACAGATACGCAGTATTTT	CASSRGSGGSTDTQYF
once	TRBV28	-	TRBJ2-2	TGTGCCACCCCGGGACGGCCGAACACCGGGGAGCTGTTTTTT	CATPGRPNTGELFF
-	TRBV7-8	-	TRBJ2-1	TGTGCCAGCAGCTTAGTAGGCGGGCTAACTTACAATGAGCAGTTCTTC	CASSLVGGLTYNEQFF
-	TRBV30	-	TRBJ1-1	TGTGCCTGGAGTGTAGTGGAGGGCACTGAAGCTTTCTTT	CAWSVVEGTEAFF
-	TRBV19	-	TRBJ1-5	TGTGCCAGTAGCTTTGTCCATTATAGCAATCAGCCCCAGCATTTT	CASSFVHYSNQPQHF
-	TRBV5-6	TRBD1	TRBJ2-6	TGTGCCAGCAGCGCCCGGGACAGGGCAGTCTCTGGGGCCAACGTCCTGACTTTC	CASSARDRAVSGANVLTF
-	TRBV7-4	-	TRBJ1-3	TGTGCCAGCAGCTCCGGTACTGGAAACACCATATATTTT	CASSSGTGNTIYF
-	TRBV2	-	TRBJ2-5	TGTGCCAGCAGTGAAGCGCGGCAGGCTGGCGAGACCCAGTACTTC	CASSEARQAGETQYF
once	TRBV5-1	-	TRBJ1-1	TGCGCCAGCAGCTCAGGGCCGAACACTGAAGCTTTCTTT	CASSSGPNTEAFF
-	TRBV30	-	TRBJ1-5	TGTGCCTGGAGTCCACCCCGTGGCCCATTAGGGAATCAGCCCCAGCACTTT	CAWSPPRGPLGNQPQHF
-	TRBV7-3	-	TRBJ2-2	TGTGCCAGCAGCTTATCAGCAGCTACGAACACCGGGGAGCTGTTTTTT	CASSLSAATNTGELFF
-	TRBV15	TRBD2	TRBJ2-5	TGTGCCACCGCCGGACTAGCGGGAGAGACCCAGTACTTC	CATAGLAGETQYF
-	TRBV7-3	-	TRBJ2-7	TGTGCCAGCAGCTTAGTCGGGGGTTCCCACGAGCAGTACTTC	CASSLVGGSHEQYF
-	TRBV27	-	TRBJ1-2	TGTGCCAGCACACCGGGGGCGCCAGCTAACTATGGCTACACCTTC	CASTPGAPANYGYTF
-	TRBV11-2	TRBD2	TRBJ2-7	TGTGCCAGCAGCTTAGTCACCTCGGGACTAGCGGCTTCCTACGAGCAGTACTTC	CASSLVTSGLAASYEQYF
-	TRBV5-1	TRBD1	TRBJ2-7	TGCGCCAGTTGGGACAGAGAAGCCTCCTACGAGCAGTACTTC	CASWDREASYEQYF
-	TRBV7-2	TRBD2	TRBJ2-1	TGTGCCAGCAGCTTAGGGGCGGGAGCTCCCAATGAGCAGTTCTTC	CASSLGAGAPNEQFF